These 8 T cell receptor beta chains were all obtained from the same sample, sequenced in a study of blood T cell repertoires in COVID-19. Sequenced by immunoSEQ multiplex PCR; TCRdb stores in-frame clones only, minus some. Among over 110,000 clones listed, roughly 86% were seen once. The sequenced sample was peripheral blood. These receptors all stem from a man aged 65-85 years with acute or convalescent COVID-19.

The chain couples TRBV28 to TRBJ1-2; D gene uncertain. The CDR3 consists of 13 residues. In germline, CDR1 is MDHEN, CDR2 SYDVKM. V lost 3 bases and J lost 4, with 9 bases in between. Here the CDR3 DNA reads TGTGCCAGCAGTTTCGGAGGAGGCTATGGCTACACCTTC. It yields the protein CASSFGGGYGYTF.

The chain carries TRBV24-1 and TRBJ1-4; no clear D gene. This CDR3 spans 13 amino acids. Germline V gives CDR1 KGHDR, CDR2 SFDVKD. The V end was cut by 2 bases, the J end by 4 bases, with 4 bases between. The CDR3 DNA reads TGTGCCACCAGTGATTCCTATAATGAAAAACTGTTTTTT. This gives the protein CATSDSYNEKLFF.

This chain links TRBV7-9 with TRBJ2-2; D possibly corresponds to TRBD1 (5 bases). The CDR3 length is 14 residues. Looked up from germline, CDR1 is SEHNR and CDR2 is FQNEAQ (reference sequence). Trimming took off 5 bases at V and 6 bases at J, with 13 bases between the two ends. The DNA of the CDR3 is TGTGCCAGCAGCCCTGCAGGGAAGTCCGGGGAGCTGTTTTTT. It codes for CASSPAGKSGELFF. The whole variable domain, remainder taken from reference TRBV7-9 and TRBJ2-2, is DTGVSQNPRHKITKRGQNVTFRCDPISEHNRLYWYRQTLGQGPEFLTYFQNEAQLEKSRLLSDRFSAERPKGSFSTLEIQRTEQGDSAMYLCASSPAGKSGELFFGEGSRLTVL.

The gene calls are TRBV7-9 and TRBJ1-1, with no clear D. Germline CDR1 reads SEHNR; CDR2 reads FQNEAQ (reference sequence). V lost 1 base and J lost 5, with 14 bases in between. The CDR3 is 15 residues long. CDR3 coding DNA: TGTGCCAGCAGCTTAGTGTCCGGGGTGGGAACTGAAGCTTTCTTT. This encodes CASSLVSGVGTEAFF.

The V call is TRBV24-1, the J call TRBJ1-5; 8 bases match TRBD1. Germline V CDR1 and CDR2: KGHDR, SFDVKD. The CDR3 runs 15 residues. V lost 4 bases to trimming and J lost 5 bases; unmatched junction nucleotides: 6. DNA of the CDR3: TGTGCCACCAGTGAGACCGACAGGGGCGATCAGCCCCAGCATTTT. Translation gives CATSETDRGDQPQHF.

This chain joins TRBV24-1 and TRBJ1-1; a weak D match, TRBD1 (5 bases). The V end lost 1 base, the J end lost 6 bases, and 8 bases lay between the germline ends. Germline V gene sequence: CDR1 KGHDR, CDR2 SFDVKD. The CDR3 sequence is 13 residues long. This chain's CDR3 is CATSDFRGAEAFF. CDR3 DNA: TGTGCCACCAGTGATTTTAGGGGCGCTGAAGCTTTCTTT.

This chain uses TRBV6-5 with TRBJ2-2; D may be TRBD2 (5 bases). CDR3 length: 15 residues. Trimming stripped 2 bases from V and 7 bases from J, with 14 bases between. Germline V gives CDR1 MNHEY, CDR2 SVGAGI. The CDR3 here is CASSYGGGRYGELFF. CDR3 DNA: TGTGCCAGCAGTTACGGTGGAGGTCGATACGGGGAGCTGTTTTTT.

The genes are TRBV2 and TRBJ2-2, with TRBD2 matching 7 bases. Germline assignment: CDR1 SNHLY and CDR2 FYNNEI. V lost 5 bases, J lost 0 bases, and 12 bases stayed unmatched. The CDR3 totals 18 residues. The CDR3 DNA sequence: TGTGCCAGCAGTTCGTACCGTACTAGCGTACCGAACACCGGGGAGCTGTTTTTT. Its protein product is CASSSYRTSVPNTGELFF.